This T cell receptor (beta chain) was obtained from a study of lung T cells in sarcoidosis with Löfgren's syndrome. As for the study in general: Löfgren's syndrome patients were the main repertoire analysis focus.

This clonotype was seen ten or more times. TCRdb fed the reads into MiXCR, producing one record per CDR3 protein. The data contain 60,000 to 65,000 distinct CDR3 sequences, 21% of them singletons. Germline loops: CDR1 LGHNA, CDR2 YNFKEQ. Deletions cut 4 bases from V and 2 bases from J, with 14 bases between. This CDR3 region has 15 residues. The chain recombines TRBV4-2 with TRBJ2-5; TRBD1 might be the D (6 bases). Input material: CD4+ T cells from PBMCs. The sequence derives from a human donor with sarcoidosis (Löfgren's syndrome or another form), or a control subject (not recorded which). The CDR3 region has the DNA TGTGCCAGCAGCCCGGGGCGGACAGATCAAGAGACCCAGTACTTC. Its translation is CASSPGRTDQETQYF.